This T cell receptor (beta chain) was sequenced for a study of regulatory T cells in long-lasting Graves disease. Trimming took off 2 bases at V and 6 bases at J, with 11 bases between the two ends. This CDR3 region has 13 residues. Germline loops: CDR1 LGHDT, CDR2 YNNKEL (reference sequence). CDR3 regions were amplified by Arm-PCR using iRepertoire HTBI primers to build TCR beta libraries. TCRdb processed the multiplex PCR reads anew with MiXCR; each CDR3 protein has one entry. The table records 620,000 or so distinct CDR3 sequences, around 17% of them present only once. This clonotype was seen many times. Time point here: newly diagnosed GD, antithyroid drugs for less than 3 months. Researchers made the TCR library from RNA that was extracted from PBMCs. In addition, the sample was reused for a study of T cells in Graves' hyperthyroidism and ophthalmopathy. This second study notes: From stable hyperthyroidism, ophthalmopathy was separated by a 13 V-J model.

The receptor was isolated from a woman aged 25 to 45 with Graves disease. This specimen was peripheral blood mononuclear cells (PBMCs), taken at new diagnosis, from a patient treated with antithyroid drugs. The genes are TRBV3-1 and TRBJ2-7; tentatively, D is TRBD1 (6 bases). CDR3 bases: TGTGCCAGCAGCCAACTACAGGGAGCCGAGCAGTACTTC. The encoded protein is CASSQLQGAEQYF.